The clone carrying this T cell receptor (beta chain) came up many times. Its specificity is unknown. V lost 7 bases and J lost 2; bases outside the gene matches: 7. This CDR3 has 14 amino acids. The entry originates in a study of regulatory T cells in long-lasting Graves disease. CDR3 regions were amplified by Arm-PCR using iRepertoire HTBI primers to build TCR beta libraries. One entry per CDR3 protein, called by TCRdb with MiXCR from the multiplex PCR reads. This sample has about 470,000 distinct CDR3 sequences, with roughly 20% found just once. Time point meaning: persistent/refractory GD, antithyroid drugs over 5 years with positive TRAb. RNA from PBMCs was the source of the TCR library. Study-wide findings and caveats: Peripheral blood, not thyroid tissue, was the sole material studied. Authors noted too few samples as a limitation.

The rearrangement joins TRBV12-3 or TRBV12-4 to TRBJ2-7; the match to TRBD1 covers 8 bases. The source material was peripheral blood mononuclear cells (PBMCs), sampled when the disease was refractory, from a patient treated with antithyroid drugs. This clonotype was obtained from a female donor with Graves disease. CDR3 loop: CASNGQGLTYEQYF. The DNA of the CDR3 is TGTGCCAGCAACGGACAGGGACTGACCTACGAGCAGTACTTC.